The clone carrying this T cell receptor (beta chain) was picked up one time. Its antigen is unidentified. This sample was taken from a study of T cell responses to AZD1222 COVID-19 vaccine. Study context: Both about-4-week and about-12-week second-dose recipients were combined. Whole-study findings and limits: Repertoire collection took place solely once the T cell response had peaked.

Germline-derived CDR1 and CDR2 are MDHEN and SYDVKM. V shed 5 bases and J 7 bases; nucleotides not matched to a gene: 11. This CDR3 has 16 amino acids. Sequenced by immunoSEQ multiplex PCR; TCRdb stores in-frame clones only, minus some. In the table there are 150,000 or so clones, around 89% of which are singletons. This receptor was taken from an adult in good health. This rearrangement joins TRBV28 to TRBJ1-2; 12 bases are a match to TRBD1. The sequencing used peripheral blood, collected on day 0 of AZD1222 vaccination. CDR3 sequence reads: CASSNREGQGAAGYTF. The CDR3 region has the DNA TGTGCCAGCAGTAACCGCGAGGGACAGGGGGCGGCTGGCTACACCTTC.